This T cell receptor beta chain was recovered during a study of T cell responses to AZD1222 COVID-19 vaccine. Findings and caveats of the study: Clonal diversity may have been underestimated, and the donors were mostly white British, with more females than males. At baseline, seropositivity was found in only a handful of AZD1222 recipients. Receipt of two AZD1222 doses was followed by a rise in Spike-specific TCR breadth and depth.

Libraries were prepared by immunoSEQ multiplex PCR; TCRdb keeps only in-frame clonotypes and omits some of them. The profile shows about 67,000 clones, roughly 84% of them singletons. Note on this clone: As yet, its antigen is unknown.

This TCR derives from an adult in good health. The source material was peripheral blood, sampled on day 0 of AZD1222 vaccination.

The CDR3 sequence is CASSQGLLSDTQYF. CDR3 sequence (DNA): TGTGCCAGCAGCCAAGGATTGCTGTCAGATACGCAGTATTTT. The chain combines TRBV3-1 (or the pseudogene TRBV3-2) with TRBJ2-3; D remains ambiguous. The V and J ends lost 1 base and 4 bases respectively, with 9 bases between them. This CDR3 is built from 14 residues. Germline values: CDR1 LGHDT, CDR2 YNNKEL (reference sequence).